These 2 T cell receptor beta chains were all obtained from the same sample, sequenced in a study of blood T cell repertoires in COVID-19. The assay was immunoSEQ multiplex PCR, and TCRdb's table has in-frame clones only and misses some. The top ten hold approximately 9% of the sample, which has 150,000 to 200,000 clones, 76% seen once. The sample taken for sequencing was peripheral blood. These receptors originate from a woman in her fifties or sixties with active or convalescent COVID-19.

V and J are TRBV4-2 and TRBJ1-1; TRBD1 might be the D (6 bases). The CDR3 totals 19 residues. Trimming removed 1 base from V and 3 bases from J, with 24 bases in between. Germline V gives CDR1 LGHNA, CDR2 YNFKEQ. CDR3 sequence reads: CASSQAPGQRGLVYTEAFF. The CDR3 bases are TGTGCCAGCAGCCAAGCCCCGGGACAACGCGGACTGGTCTACACTGAAGCTTTCTTT.

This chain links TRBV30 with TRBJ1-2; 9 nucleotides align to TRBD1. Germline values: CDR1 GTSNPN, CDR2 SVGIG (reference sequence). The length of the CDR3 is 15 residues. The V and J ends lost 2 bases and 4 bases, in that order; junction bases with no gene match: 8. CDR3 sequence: CAWSPGTGHLYGYTF. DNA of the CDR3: TGTGCCTGGAGTCCCGGGACAGGGCACCTCTATGGCTACACCTTC.